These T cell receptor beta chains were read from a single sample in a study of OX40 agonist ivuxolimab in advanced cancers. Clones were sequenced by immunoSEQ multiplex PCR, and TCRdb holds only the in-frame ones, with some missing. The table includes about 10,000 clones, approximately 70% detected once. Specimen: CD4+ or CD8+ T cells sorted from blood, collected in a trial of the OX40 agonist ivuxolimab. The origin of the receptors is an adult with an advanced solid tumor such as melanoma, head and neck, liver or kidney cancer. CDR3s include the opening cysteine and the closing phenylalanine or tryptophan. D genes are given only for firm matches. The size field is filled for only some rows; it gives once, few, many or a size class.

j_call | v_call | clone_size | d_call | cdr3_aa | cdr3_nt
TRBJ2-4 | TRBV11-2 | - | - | CASSLGSALAKNIQYF | TGTGCCAGCAGCTTAGGATCAGCTCTAGCCAAAAACATTCAGTACTTC
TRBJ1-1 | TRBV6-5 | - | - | CASSYGEGTEAFF | TGTGCCAGCAGTTACGGTGAGGGCACTGAAGCTTTCTTT
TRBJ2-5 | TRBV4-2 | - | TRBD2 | CASSLGLAETQYF | TGTGCCAGCAGCCTGGGACTAGCGGAGACCCAGTACTTC
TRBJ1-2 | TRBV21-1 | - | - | CASSKVPEKYGYTF | TGTGCCAGCAGCAAAGTCCCAGAAAAATATGGCTACACCTTC
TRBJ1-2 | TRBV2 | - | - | CASSLREGYTF | TGTGCCAGCAGCCTCAGGGAAGGCTACACCTTC
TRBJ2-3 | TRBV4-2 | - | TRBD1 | CASSYRDRGTDTQYF | TGTGCCAGCAGTTACCGGGACAGGGGAACAGATACGCAGTATTTT
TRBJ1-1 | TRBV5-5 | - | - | CASSFLAGAINTEAFF | TGTGCCAGCAGCTTTTTGGCAGGGGCAATTAACACTGAAGCTTTCTTT
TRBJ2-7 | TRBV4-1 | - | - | CASSQDDMRNSAYEQYF | TGCGCCAGCAGCCAAGATGATATGCGAAATAGCGCCTACGAGCAGTACTTC
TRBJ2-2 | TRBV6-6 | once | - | CASSVPNTGELFF | TGTGCCAGCAGTGTACCGAACACCGGGGAGCTGTTTTTT
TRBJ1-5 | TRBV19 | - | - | CASSIDQGRNQPQHF | TGTGCCAGTAGTATAGATCAGGGACGCAATCAGCCCCAGCATTTT
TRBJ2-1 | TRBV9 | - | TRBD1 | CASSGGGAGTGGLWNEQFF | TGTGCCAGCAGCGGAGGGGGCGCCGGGACAGGGGGCTTATGGAATGAGCAGTTCTTC